This T cell receptor (beta chain) was sequenced for a study of T-cell memory formation after mild COVID-19. Study context: TCR clusters were largely donor specific. Study findings and constraints: Mainly CM and EM harbored the contracting CD4+ clones; mainly EMRA harbored the CD8+ ones.

There are many counts of this clonotype. Its antigen is undetermined. Barcoded TCR alpha and TCR beta cDNA libraries with UMIs came from 5'RACE using constant-segment primers. TCRdb re-analysed the 5' RACE reads in MiXCR, keeping a single row per CDR3 protein. The table shows 550,000 to 700,000 distinct CDR3 sequences, with around 15% occurring only once. The sequenced sample was PBMCs or a T cell subset sorted from them (not recorded which). The source is an adult woman who had mild COVID-19 (a few samples of this study predate the infection). Cell type and time point are not known.

CDR3 DNA sequence: TGCGCCAGCAGCCCGGGGACATTCCTTAGCTCCTACGAGCAGTACTTC. Its translation: CASSPGTFLSSYEQYF. The chain has TRBV5-1 and TRBJ2-7, with a tentative D call TRBD1 (6 bases). Trimming took 4 bases from V and 0 from J, leaving 17 bases between them. CDR3 length equals 16 residues. Germline values: CDR1 SGHRS, CDR2 YFSETQ. The entire variable domain, with the rest obtained from reference TRBV5-1 and TRBJ2-7, is as follows: KAGVTQTPRYLIKTRGQQVTLSCSPISGHRSVSWYQQTPGQGLQFLFEYFSETQRNKGNFPGRFSGRQFSNSRSEMNVSTLELGDSALYLCASSPGTFLSSYEQYFGPGTRLTVT.